This T cell receptor beta chain was profiled in a study of T cells of healthy individuals. V lost 7 bases to trimming and J lost 13 bases, with 23 bases between them. The CDR3 is made up of 13 amino acids. Germline CDR1 SNHLY, CDR2 FYNNEI. This clonotype came up many times. TCRdb re-called the 5' RACE reads with MiXCR, one entry per CDR3 protein. The table includes around 80,000 distinct CDR3 sequences, about 5% detected once. The sequence derives from a female donor in good health. The chain employs TRBV2 and TRBJ2-7; a weak D match, TRBD2 (6 bases). The CDR3 coding sequence is TGTGCCAGCATGGAGGGGACCACACGCCTACAATACTTC. Its translation: CASMEGTTRLQYF.